This is a list of T cell receptor beta chains from one sample in a study of OX40 agonist ivuxolimab in advanced cancers. The method was immunoSEQ multiplex PCR; TCRdb's version includes in-frame clones alone and lacks a portion of them. The table has approximately 33,000 clones, approximately 90% seen once. This material consisted of CD4+ or CD8+ T cells sorted from blood, taken in a trial of the OX40 agonist ivuxolimab. The source is an adult with an advanced solid tumor such as melanoma, head and neck, liver or kidney cancer. CDR3s leave out the opening cysteine and the closing phenylalanine or tryptophan.

cdr3_aa j_call v_call
ASSSRRGGGARHTEAF TRBJ1-1 TRBV5-1
ASSQTTGNTEAF TRBJ1-1 TRBV7-9
SASRGTEAF TRBJ1-1 TRBV20-1
ASRGRAPYTEAF TRBJ1-1 TRBV12-2
ASSLGLASSYNEQF TRBJ2-1 TRBV11-2
ASSGGWLQETQY TRBJ2-5 TRBV19
ASSLGIAGSETQY TRBJ2-5 TRBV27
SVDVRDGYEQY TRBJ2-7 TRBV29-1
ASSETGAQETQY TRBJ2-5 TRBV25-1
ASSPDRPSSYEQY TRBJ2-7 TRBV5-5
ASSEGAVSGELF TRBJ2-2 TRBV4-1
ASSEVPQH TRBJ1-5 TRBV6-1
ASSQDPGQETQY TRBJ2-5 TRBV4-1
AIPLQHEQY TRBJ2-7 TRBV27
ATSGRTGDENIQY TRBJ2-4 TRBV15